This TCR beta chain was documented in a study of OX40 agonist ivuxolimab in advanced cancers. Background for the entire study: Ivuxolimab, which targeted the costimulatory receptor OX40 (CD134), was an agonistic, fully human IgG2 monoclonal antibody. The point of sequencing TCRbeta in the periphery was to test whether ivuxolimab changed TCR sequence diversity and drove clonal T-cell expansion. The dose-escalation cohort was about 86% male with a mean age of approximately 60 years, ranging from roughly 23 to 90. Of the 50 to 55 patients in dose escalation, about 20 had hepatocellular carcinoma, around 15 had melanoma, 9 had renal cell carcinoma and 9 had head and neck cancer. Partial responses were achieved by three dose-escalation patients, of whom one had hepatocellular carcinoma and two had cutaneous melanoma. Patients were allowed to have had prior anti-PD-1, anti-PD-L1 or anti-CTLA-4 therapy, and 30% to 40% of the dose-escalation patients had been treated with checkpoint inhibitors. The paper reports the monotherapy dose-escalation portion (N = 52 patients) of the phase I ivuxolimab trial. Intravenous ivuxolimab was administered to patients every 2 weeks at six dose levels: 0.01, 0.1, 0.3, 1.5, 3 and 10 mg/kg. The paper as a whole reports these results and caveats: At doses of 0.1 to 3.0 mg/kg, clonal expansion of both CD4+ and CD8+ blood T cells was observed from baseline to week 6. Low levels of normalized T-cell clonal expansion were also shown by some nonresponding patients. In the 0.1-3.0 mg/kg groups, partial responders were among the patients with the lowest normalized peripheral clonal expansion, particularly in CD8+ T cells. After ivuxolimab, CD8+ T cells had more expanded clones than CD4+ T cells on average. Antigen specificity was not determined for the clonally expanded peripheral T cells.

The trial excluded patients who had a history of autoimmune disease or who were on systemic immunosuppression. In every dose cohort, peripheral blood was drawn for TCR sequencing at baseline, cycle 4 day 1, and cycle 7 day 1. Samples came from an open-label, multicenter, first-in-human phase I dose-escalation trial of ivuxolimab. Adults with locally advanced or metastatic melanoma, renal cell, hepatocellular, or head and neck squamous cell carcinoma were enrolled in the trial. Before TCR sequencing, CD4+ T cells and CD8+ T cells from peripheral blood were sorted into separate populations. Details on this clone: Its target antigen remains unknown. No base quality information exists; no much larger clone differs at one position.

Genomic DNA was extracted from sorted cells for sequencing of the TCRbeta CDR3 region. The immunoSEQ Assay was used for sequencing of TCRbeta CDR3 regions. Here the immuneACCESS table is served through TCRdb, limited to in-frame sequences with V and J called. Missing clones are a known gap in these copies; in checked studies unresolved V genes cover under half, and the rest lacks a known reason. For this sample there are tens of thousands of clones; more than 70% appear just once. The top ten constitute about 13% of the sample. The trim is 1 base for V and 2 bases for J, with a gap of 9 bases between the germline ends. The germline V gene supplies CDR1 LGHNA and CDR2 YSLEER. Taken from cysteine to phenylalanine, the CDR3 has 14 residues. Only CDR3 DNA is held: 42 bases, read in frame from base 1.

The V gene is TRBV4-3 and the J gene is TRBJ2-7; a tentative D match to TRBD2 spans 5 bases. This receptor was identified in an adult with an advanced solid tumor such as melanoma, head and neck, liver or kidney cancer. This specimen was CD4+ or CD8+ T cells sorted from blood, taken in a trial of the OX40 agonist ivuxolimab. The DNA reads TGCGCCAGCAGCCAAGCTTTCGGGACCTACGAGCAGTACTTC. Translated, it gives CASSQAFGTYEQYF.